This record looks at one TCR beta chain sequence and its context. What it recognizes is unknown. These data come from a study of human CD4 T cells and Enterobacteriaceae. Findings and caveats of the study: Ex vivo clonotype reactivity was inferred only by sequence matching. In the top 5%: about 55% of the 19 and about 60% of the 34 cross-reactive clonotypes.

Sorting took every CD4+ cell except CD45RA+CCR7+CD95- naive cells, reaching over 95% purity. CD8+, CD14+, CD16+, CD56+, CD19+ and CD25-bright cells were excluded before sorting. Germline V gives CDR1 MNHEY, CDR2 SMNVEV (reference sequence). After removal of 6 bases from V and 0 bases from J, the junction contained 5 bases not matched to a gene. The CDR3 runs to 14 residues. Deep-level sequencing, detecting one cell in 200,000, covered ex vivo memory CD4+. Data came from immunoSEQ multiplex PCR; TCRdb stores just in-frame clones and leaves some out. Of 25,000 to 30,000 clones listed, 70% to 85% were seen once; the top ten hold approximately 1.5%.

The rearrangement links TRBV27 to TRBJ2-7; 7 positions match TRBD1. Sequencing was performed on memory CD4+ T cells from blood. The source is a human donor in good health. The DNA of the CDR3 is TGTGCCAGCAGCCTACAGGGGACCTCCTACGAGCAGTACTTC. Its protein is CASSLQGTSYEQYF.